Presented here are 27 T cell receptor beta chains from one specimen sequenced in a study of OX40 agonist ivuxolimab in advanced cancers. The library relied on the immunoSEQ multiplex PCR assay. TCRdb's version of the immuneACCESS table is confined to in-frame rearrangements and falls short of the full clone set. An unresolved V gene accounts for under half of the shortfall where checked; the remainder is of unknown origin. The sample table records 75,000 to 95,000 clones; around 89% of these occur just once. Together, the top ten hold around 7.4% of the sample. Sequenced material: CD4+ or CD8+ T cells sorted from blood, taken in a trial of the OX40 agonist ivuxolimab. All receptors derive from an adult with an advanced solid tumor such as melanoma, head and neck, liver or kidney cancer.

The chain uses TRBV6-5 and TRBJ2-7; D possibly corresponds to TRBD2 (6 bases). The CDR3 consists of 11 residues. V dropped 10 bases and J dropped 5 bases, with 12 bases sitting between them. Germline loops: CDR1 MNHEY, CDR2 SVGAGI. The CDR3 protein is CATRDPNEQYF. DNA for the CDR3: TGTGCCACGCGGGACCCGAACGAGCAGTACTTC.

The gene calls are TRBV9 and TRBJ2-1; D is perhaps TRBD2 (6 bases). Germline V gene lookup returns CDR1 SGDLS and CDR2 YYNGEE. The CDR3 is 12 amino acids. Between the trimmed V and J ends, which lost 3 bases and 8 bases, there was a span of 9 bases. The CDR3 DNA follows: TGTGCCAGCAGCGGAGGGACTCATGAGCAGTTCTTC. Its translation: CASSGGTHEQFF.

The chain joins TRBV11-3 to TRBJ2-2; no clear D. CDR1 SGHNT and CDR2 YENEEA come from the germline V gene. Trimming shortened V by 5 bases and J by 4 bases, and 8 bases separated the two germline ends. This CDR3 is built from 13 residues. The CDR3 nucleotides read TGTGCCAGCAGCCCCGCCCTCACCGGGGAGCTGTTTTTT. This translates into CASSPALTGELFF.

This chain uses TRBV4-1 with TRBJ2-1; D is uncertain. Per the germline V gene, CDR1 is MGHRA and CDR2 is YSYEKL. This CDR3 has 13 amino acids. V lost 3 bases and J 3 bases, leaving 6 bases between the germline ends. In DNA form, the CDR3 reads TGCGCCAGCAGCCAGTACGGCTACAATGAGCAGTTCTTC. It codes for CASSQYGYNEQFF.

V gene TRBV19 combines with J gene TRBJ2-1, with TRBD2 matching over 7 bases. J was trimmed by 6 bases and V by 7 bases; bases with no gene match: 12. CDR1 and CDR2 (germline): LNHDA, SQIVND (reference sequence). This CDR3 is built from 15 residues. This chain's CDR3 is CASTPLGEGRNEQFF. CDR3 coding DNA: TGTGCCAGTACCCCACTCGGGGAGGGCCGCAATGAGCAGTTCTTC.

The chain has TRBV27 and TRBJ2-3, with D unclear. V dropped 0 bases and J dropped 4 bases, with 11 bases sitting between them. Germline-derived CDR1 and CDR2 are MNHEY and SMNVEV (reference sequence). The CDR3 spans 15 residues. The DNA for the CDR3 is TGTGCCAGCAGTTTATCCGCAGGCAAGGCAGATACGCAGTATTTT. It specifies CASSLSAGKADTQYF.

The chain carries TRBV4-1 and TRBJ2-4; TRBD1 matches at 7 bases. Germline trimming cut 0 bases from V and 6 bases from J; bases unmatched to any gene: 8. Germline CDR1 and CDR2: MGHRA and YSYEKL. The CDR3 loop spans 16 amino acids. CDR3 amino acids: CASSQEDSTGINIQYF. CDR3 bases: TGCGCCAGCAGCCAAGAAGATTCGACAGGGATAAACATTCAGTACTTC.

This chain connects TRBV19 to TRBJ1-1, with D maybe TRBD1 (6 bases). CDR1 and CDR2 from the germline V gene are LNHDA and SQIVND (reference sequence). This CDR3 is 14 amino acids long. Trimming cost V 3 bases and J 1 base, with 9 bases left between them. The CDR3 here is CASSIKQGNTEAFF. As DNA, the CDR3 is TGTGCCAGTAGTATTAAACAGGGGAACACTGAAGCTTTCTTT.

The chain links TRBV27 to TRBJ1-6; D perhaps matches TRBD1 (6 bases). Trimming cost V 7 bases and J 5 bases, with 15 bases left between them. CDR3 length: 15 amino acids. The germline V gene has CDR1 MNHEY and CDR2 SMNVEV (reference sequence). As DNA, the CDR3 is TGTGCCAGCACCTTCGGGGGGCAACATAATTCACCCCTCCACTTT. It encodes CASTFGGQHNSPLHF.

The J gene is TRBJ1-2, the V gene TRBV4-2; D might be TRBD1 (5 bases). This CDR3 contains 16 residues. Per germline, CDR1 LGHNA and CDR2 YNFKEQ. V lost 0 bases, J lost 5 bases, and 16 bases lay in between. The CDR3 nucleotides are TGTGCCAGCAGCCAAGAATTAGAGGGGCGGGTTTATGGCTACACCTTC. This gives the protein CASSQELEGRVYGYTF.

This clone was seen more than once but under ten times. This chain links TRBV5-6 with TRBJ1-5, with 8 bases fitting TRBD1. The V segment lost 3 bases and the J segment 8 bases; nucleotides outside the gene matches: 7. This CDR3 has 14 residues. The germline V gene has CDR1 SGHDT and CDR2 YYEEEE. This CDR3 is CASSYRTGREPQHF. The CDR3 DNA reads TGTGCCAGCAGCTATAGGACAGGGAGAGAGCCCCAGCATTTT.

The V and J genes are TRBV28 and TRBJ1-6, with unresolved D. The germline V gene encodes CDR1 MDHEN and CDR2 SYDVKM. The CDR3 spans 14 residues. V shed 6 bases and J shed 5 bases, with 11 bases lying between them. This chain's CDR3 is CASSPVGDNSPLHF. The CDR3 DNA sequence: TGTGCCAGCAGCCCCGTCGGGGATAATTCACCCCTCCACTTT.

The chain links TRBV27 to TRBJ1-1, with 7 nucleotides matching TRBD1. Losses at the gene ends were 2 bases for V and 6 bases for J; bases not matched to a gene: 3. The germline V gene has CDR1 MNHEY and CDR2 SMNVEV (reference sequence). The CDR3 runs to 13 residues. CDR3 loop: CASSLQGEAEAFF. Here the CDR3 DNA reads TGTGCCAGCAGTTTACAGGGGGAGGCTGAAGCTTTCTTT.

This clone appeared once. The rearrangement uses TRBV19 and TRBJ2-1, with TRBD2 matching over 12 bases. The CDR3 contains 16 residues. After removal of 6 bases from V and 3 bases from J, the junction contained 6 bases not matched to a gene. CDR1 is LNHDA and CDR2 is SQIVND in the germline V gene (reference sequence). CDR3 sequence reads: CASSRLAGARYNEQFF. CDR3 DNA: TGTGCCAGTAGCCGACTAGCGGGAGCCCGCTACAATGAGCAGTTCTTC.

CDR3 coding DNA: TGTGCCAGCAGCCAACCTATAACTAGTGTGGACAGAATAGCCGGGGAGCTGTTTTTT. Its translation is CASSQPITSVDRIAGELFF. V is TRBV14 and J is TRBJ2-2; TRBD1 is a possible D gene (6 bases). V gave up 2 bases and J gave up 6 bases, with 25 bases separating them. There are 19 residues in the CDR3. Germline V gene lookup returns CDR1 SGHDN and CDR2 FVKESK. Drawing the rest from reference TRBV14 and TRBJ2-2, the complete variable domain is EAGVTQFPSHSVIEKGQTVTLRCDPISGHDNLYWYRRVMGKEIKFLLHFVKESKQDESGMPNNRFLAERTGGTYSTLKVQPAELEDSGVYFCASSQPITSVDRIAGELFFGEGSRLTVL.

The J gene is TRBJ2-1, the V gene TRBV27; 7 bases map to TRBD2. The V gene's germline CDR1 is MNHEY and CDR2 SMNVEV (reference sequence). The CDR3 runs 14 residues. J lost 7 bases, V lost 3 bases, and 6 bases had no gene match. The CDR3 nucleotides read TGTGCCAGCAGTTTGGTCGGGACTATAAATGAGCAGTTCTTC. The encoded protein is CASSLVGTINEQFF.

The rearrangement uses TRBV29-1 and TRBJ2-1, with D possibly matching TRBD2 (6 bases). Germline V gives CDR1 SQVTM, CDR2 ANQGSEA. V was cut by 4 bases and J by 6 bases, with 13 bases left in between. This CDR3 spans 13 amino acids. As DNA, the CDR3 is TGCAGCGTTGTGGGGGGAGCTGTCAATGAGCAGTTCTTC. This codes for CSVVGGAVNEQFF.

The chain employs TRBV30 and TRBJ1-2, with no clear D. This CDR3 has 15 amino acids. The V and J ends lost 0 bases and 0 bases respectively, with 11 bases between them. CDR1 and CDR2 from the germline V gene are GTSNPN and SVGIG (reference sequence). CDR3 amino acids: CAWSVLAEANYGYTF. The CDR3 DNA sequence: TGTGCCTGGAGTGTACTGGCCGAGGCTAACTATGGCTACACCTTC.

The rearrangement joins TRBV5-3 to TRBJ1-5; the D is unclear. TRBV5-3 is annotated as an ORF whose role is uncertain. The V and J ends lost 0 bases and 5 bases respectively, with 15 bases between them. This CDR3 has 16 amino acids. The CDR3 is CARSLVVSRTDQPQHF. Written as DNA, the CDR3 is TGTGCCAGAAGCTTGGTTGTGTCTAGGACTGATCAGCCCCAGCATTTT.

V and J are TRBV19 and TRBJ2-1; D gene uncertain. Trimming shortened V by 3 bases and J by 7 bases, and 10 bases separated the two germline ends. Germline V CDR1 and CDR2: LNHDA, SQIVND (reference sequence). The length of the CDR3 is 13 residues. CDR3 DNA sequence: TGTGCCAGTAGTATGACCCGGGTTAATGAGCAGTTCTTC. It is translated as CASSMTRVNEQFF.

The rearrangement links TRBV9 to TRBJ2-1, with D maybe TRBD2 (5 bases). Trimming shortened V by 0 bases and J by 9 bases, and 13 bases separated the two germline ends. This CDR3 comprises 14 residues. CDR1 and CDR2 (germline): SGDLS, YYNGEE. The CDR3 region has the DNA TGTGCCAGCAGCGTAGAAGCTAGCACCGTTGAGCAGTTCTTC. Its protein product is CASSVEASTVEQFF. Based on the CDR3 plus reference TRBV9 and TRBJ2-1, the full variable domain is DSGVTQTPKHLITATGQRVTLRCSPRSGDLSVYWYQQSLDQGLQFLIQYYNGEERAKGNILERFSAQQFPDLHSELNLSSLELGDSALYFCASSVEASTVEQFFGPGTRLTVL.

The V and J genes are TRBV5-8 and TRBJ1-5, with TRBD1 identical over 7 bases. V trimming: 3 bases; J trimming: 1 base; junction bases outside the gene matches: 10. CDR3 size: 17 residues. CDR1 SGHTS and CDR2 YDEGEE come from the germline V gene. The DNA for the CDR3 is TGTGCCAGCAGCTCCGGGAGGGACAGCTCAAGCAATCAGCCCCAGCATTTT. Protein product: CASSSGRDSSSNQPQHF.

The chain couples TRBV5-4 to TRBJ2-7; TRBD1 agrees at 12 bases. J gave up 7 bases and V 4 bases, and 9 bases lay outside the gene matches. This CDR3 contains 15 residues. Germline V lookup: CDR1 SGHNT, CDR2 YYREEE (reference sequence). CDR3 sequence reads: CASSDSGQGAREQYF. CDR3 nucleotide sequence: TGTGCCAGCAGCGATTCGGGACAGGGGGCACGTGAGCAGTACTTC.

This clone is a singleton in its sample. This chain uses TRBV11-2 with TRBJ2-5; tentatively, D is TRBD2 (5 bases). The CDR3 is made up of 13 amino acids. CDR1 SGHAT and CDR2 FQNNGV come from the germline V gene. Between the trimmed V and J ends, which lost 1 base and 5 bases, there was a span of 8 bases. This chain's CDR3 is CASSLASGETQYF. The CDR3 DNA is TGTGCCAGCAGCTTAGCGTCGGGGGAGACCCAGTACTTC.

The chain carries TRBV7-9 and TRBJ2-7, with D perhaps matching TRBD2 (7 bases). The germline gives CDR1 SEHNR, CDR2 FQNEAQ (reference sequence). V lost 1 base, J lost 1 base, and 14 bases lay in between. The CDR3 runs 16 residues. As DNA, the CDR3 is TGTGCCAGCAGCTTAGTAGGGGGGGACTCGTCCTACGAGCAGTACTTC. This codes for CASSLVGGDSSYEQYF.

The chain is built from TRBV7-2 and TRBJ2-7, with 10 bases that match TRBD1. There are 13 residues in the CDR3. Germline loops: CDR1 SGHTA, CDR2 FQGNSA. V was clipped by 4 bases and J by 5 bases; unmatched bases: 2. The CDR3, as DNA: TGTGCCAGCAGCTCCGGGACAGGGGACGAGCAGTACTTC. Its protein is CASSSGTGDEQYF.

This sequence joins TRBV7-3 and TRBJ2-2; D gene ambiguous. The V end lost 4 bases, the J end lost 1 base, and 1 base lay between the germline ends. The CDR3 has 12 residues. Germline V CDR1 and CDR2: SGHTA, FQGTGA. This chain's CDR3 is CASSWNTGELFF. As DNA, the CDR3 is TGTGCCAGCAGCTGGAACACCGGGGAGCTGTTTTTT.